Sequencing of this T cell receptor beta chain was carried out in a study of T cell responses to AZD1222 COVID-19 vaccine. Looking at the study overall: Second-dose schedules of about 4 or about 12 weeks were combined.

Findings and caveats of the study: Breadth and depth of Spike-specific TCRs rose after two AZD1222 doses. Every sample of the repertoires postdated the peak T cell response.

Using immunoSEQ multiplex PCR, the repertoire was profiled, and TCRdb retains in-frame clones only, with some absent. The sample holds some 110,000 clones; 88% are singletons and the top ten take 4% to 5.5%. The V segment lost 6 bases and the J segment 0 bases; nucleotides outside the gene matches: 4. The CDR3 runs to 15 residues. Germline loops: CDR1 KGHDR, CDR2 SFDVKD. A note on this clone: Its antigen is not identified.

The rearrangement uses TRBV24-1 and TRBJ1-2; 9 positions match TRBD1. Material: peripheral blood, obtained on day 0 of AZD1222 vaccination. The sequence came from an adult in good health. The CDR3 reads CATSPGTGTNYGYTF. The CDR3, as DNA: TGTGCCACCAGTCCCGGGACAGGGACTAACTATGGCTACACCTTC.